These 13 T cell receptor beta chains share one sample of origin, sequenced in a study of T-cell reconstitution after alpha-beta-depleted transplantation in children. It was with unique molecular identifiers that the TCRbeta library was prepared. TCRdb fed the PCR reads into MiXCR, producing one record per CDR3 protein. This sample carries more than 200,000 distinct CDR3 sequences, about 23% of them seen once, and the ten largest clones take roughly 2.7%. Material: PBMCs, obtained before TCRalphabeta/CD19-depleted stem cell transplant. Source of these receptors: a girl aged 2-10 years with Fanconi anemia, due to receive a stem cell transplant.

CDR3 DNA: TGTGCCAGCAGCTTGGTAGCGAAATCCTACGAGCAGTACTTC. This encodes CASSLVAKSYEQYF. The chain combines TRBV7-2 with TRBJ2-7; weak D call: TRBD2 (5 bases). Looked up from germline, CDR1 is SGHTA and CDR2 is FQGNSA. V lost 3 bases and J lost 1, with 10 bases in between. The CDR3 length is 14 residues.

The J gene is TRBJ1-2, the V gene TRBV12-3 or TRBV12-4; a possible D gene is TRBD1 (5 bases). Deletions cut 8 bases from V and 8 bases from J, with 18 bases between. CDR3 length equals 13 residues. CDR3 sequence reads: CASPGQASGGYTF. In DNA, the CDR3 is TGTGCCAGCCCGGGGCAGGCCTCAGGGGGCTACACCTTC.

J is TRBJ2-5 and V is TRBV4-1; D is undetermined. Per germline, CDR1 MGHRA and CDR2 YSYEKL. The CDR3 is 17 residues long. V lost 2 bases, J lost 2 bases, and 18 bases lay in between. The CDR3 spells CASSQLPTIRRQETQYF. As DNA, the CDR3 is TGCGCCAGCAGCCAATTGCCGACAATCCGCAGACAAGAGACCCAGTACTTC.

Only a few counts were recorded for this clonotype. The genes are TRBV20-1 and TRBJ1-2; TRBD1 agrees at 10 bases. Germline CDR1 and CDR2: DFQATT and SNEGSKA (reference sequence). CDR3 length: 14 amino acids. The J segment lost 2 bases and the V segment lost 5 bases, leaving 5 bases of the junction unmatched. The CDR3 here is CSALAGQGNYGYTF. In DNA, the CDR3 is TGCAGTGCTCTCGCGGGACAGGGGAACTATGGCTACACCTTC.

The chain employs TRBV28 and TRBJ2-3, with 12 bases that match TRBD2. The CDR3 covers 15 residues. Germline V gene sequence: CDR1 MDHEN, CDR2 SYDVKM. Trimming removed 7 bases from V and 1 base from J; junction bases left unmatched: 3. CDR3 DNA: TGTGCCAGCACATCTAGCGGGAGGGGCACAGATACGCAGTATTTT. It specifies CASTSSGRGTDTQYF. The complete variable domain, with remaining parts taken from reference TRBV28 and TRBJ2-3, reads DVKVTQSSRYLVKRTGEKVFLECVQDMDHENMFWYRQDPGLGLRLIYFSYDVKMKEKGDIPEGYSVSREKKERFSLILESASTNQTSMYLCASTSSGRGTDTQYFGPGTRLTVL.

V usage is TRBV2 and J usage is TRBJ2-5; D not resolved. V lost 7 bases to trimming and J lost 2 bases, with 11 bases between them. Germline CDR1 and CDR2: SNHLY and FYNNEI. The CDR3 covers 13 residues. This chain's CDR3 is CASIRRRQETQYF. The CDR3 nucleotides read TGTGCCAGCATAAGGAGACGGCAAGAGACCCAGTACTTC. The variable domain in full, with the rest retrieved from reference TRBV2 and TRBJ2-5, is EPEVTQTPSHQVTQMGQEVILRCVPISNHLYFYWYRQILGQKVEFLVSFYNNEISEKSEIFDDQFSVERPDGSNFTLKIRSTKLEDSAMYFCASIRRRQETQYFGPGTRLLVL.

The chain couples TRBV6-1 to TRBJ2-7, with 7 bases aligning to TRBD2. V shed 5 bases, J shed 5 bases, and the junction held 9 bases outside the gene matches. Germline lookup yields CDR1 MNHNS and CDR2 SASEGT. The CDR3 runs to 14 residues. The CDR3 DNA sequence: TGTGCCAGCAGTCTAGCGGCCCCTCCTAACGAGCAGTACTTC. It encodes CASSLAAPPNEQYF.

This clonotype was seen repeatedly, ten times or more. The chain's CDR3 is CASSFMGGNLYEQYF. The CDR3 nucleotides are TGTGCCAGCAGTTTTATGGGCGGGAACCTCTACGAGCAGTACTTC. The rearrangement uses TRBV28 and TRBJ2-7, with D possibly matching TRBD2 (6 bases). The CDR3 is 15 residues long. CDR1 is MDHEN, CDR2 SYDVKM, per germline. V gave up 3 bases and J gave up 3 bases, with 15 bases separating them.

This clonotype was recorded many times. The V gene is TRBV6-5, the J gene TRBJ1-1; TRBD1 matches 7 bases. The ends lost 2 bases at V and 11 bases at J; junction bases unmatched: 5. Germline CDR1 and CDR2: MNHEY and SVGAGI. The CDR3 is 12 amino acids. CDR3 sequence: CASSYRQGRAFF. CDR3 DNA: TGTGCCAGCAGTTACCGACAGGGTCGGGCTTTCTTT.

The sample holds many counts of this clonotype. The V gene is TRBV20-1, the J gene TRBJ1-2, with D tentatively TRBD1 (5 bases). The V end was cut by 1 base, the J end by 4 bases, with 7 bases between. Germline loops: CDR1 DFQATT, CDR2 SNEGSKA (reference sequence). This CDR3 spans 12 amino acids. The CDR3: CSARVGLYGYTF. Here the CDR3 DNA reads TGCAGTGCTAGAGTGGGACTCTATGGCTACACCTTC.

In its sample, this clonotype was seen many times. The J gene is TRBJ1-5, the V gene TRBV12-3 or TRBV12-4; TRBD1 might be the D (5 bases). The CDR3 spans 13 residues. V was cut by 5 bases and J by 7 bases, with 12 bases left in between. The CDR3 loop reads CASSRQLGQPQHF. DNA for the CDR3: TGTGCCAGCAGTCGACAGTTAGGGCAGCCCCAGCATTTT.

This clonotype was picked up one time. The chain carries TRBV5-1 and TRBJ2-2, with D perhaps matching TRBD2 (6 bases). Germline V CDR1 and CDR2: SGHRS, YFSETQ. This CDR3 is 16 amino acids long. V was shortened by 4 bases and J by 1 base, with 14 bases between the two germline ends. This CDR3 reads CASSPPRGLNTGELFF. The CDR3 DNA is TGCGCCAGCAGCCCCCCCCGGGGACTGAACACCGGGGAGCTGTTTTTT.

This clonotype was observed many times. The rearrangement uses TRBV12-3 or TRBV12-4 and TRBJ2-2; D is perhaps TRBD1 (6 bases). Trimming removed 5 bases from V and 10 bases from J, with 11 bases in between. This CDR3 is 12 amino acids long. The CDR3 sequence: CASSPPGQELFF. In DNA, the CDR3 is TGTGCCAGCAGTCCTCCGGGACAGGAGCTGTTTTTT.